A single sample is the source of the 24 T cell receptor beta chains below, sequenced in a study of vaccination effects on CD4 cells after COVID-19. Expansion of antigen-specific CD4+ T cells with viral peptide pools was carried out by the ViraFEST assay before sequencing. CD4+ T cells were isolated after approximately 10 days of culture. Repertoires were generated with immunoSEQ multiplex PCR, while TCRdb's copy carries only in-frame clones and drops some. The data show some 79,000 clones, around 76% seen once. Their recognized antigens are unknown. The sequencing here drew on CD4+ T cells from PBMCs cultured with HCoV-229E spike peptides, taken before COVID-19 vaccination. These receptors were obtained from a human donor who received a COVID-19 vaccine.

The chain is built from TRBV18 and TRBJ2-1; no clear D. The germline gives CDR1 KGHSH, CDR2 LQKENI. The CDR3 length is 15 residues. V gave up 2 bases and J gave up 0 bases, with 8 bases separating them. The chain's CDR3 is CASSPEVSSYNEQFF. In DNA form, the CDR3 reads TGTGCCAGCTCACCAGAGGTTAGCTCCTACAATGAGCAGTTCTTC.

This clone turned up a few times. This rearrangement joins TRBV5-1 to TRBJ1-4, with 7 bases lining up with TRBD1. V gave up 1 base and J gave up 0 bases; unmatched junction bases: 6. Germline V gene sequence: CDR1 SGHRS, CDR2 YFSETQ. CDR3 length equals 17 residues. In DNA form, the CDR3 reads TGCGCCAGCAGCTTGTCGACAGGGCCTGCAACTAATGAAAAACTGTTTTTT. Amino acid sequence: CASSLSTGPATNEKLFF.

This clone appeared once. V and J are TRBV7-6 and TRBJ1-2; 10 positions agree with TRBD1. V was clipped by 5 bases and J by 8 bases; unmatched bases: 5. The germline V gene has CDR1 SGHVS and CDR2 FNYEAQ. The CDR3 runs to 13 residues. CDR3 sequence: CASSETGGGGYTF. The CDR3 DNA is TGTGCCAGCAGCGAGACAGGGGGCGGAGGCTACACCTTC.

V usage is TRBV4-1 and J usage is TRBJ2-1, with 8 bases identical to TRBD2. V shed 4 bases, J shed 0 bases, and the junction held 8 bases outside the gene matches. In germline, CDR1 is MGHRA, CDR2 YSYEKL. This CDR3 is built from 17 residues. CDR3 residues: CASSRGPAGGSYNEQFF. The CDR3 coding sequence is TGCGCCAGCAGCCGTGGACCCGCGGGGGGCTCCTACAATGAGCAGTTCTTC.

V gene TRBV24-1 combines with J gene TRBJ2-2, with D possibly called TRBD1 or TRBD2 (5 bases each). Germline values: CDR1 KGHDR, CDR2 SFDVKD. The CDR3 covers 18 residues. V was shortened by 5 bases and J by 4 bases, with 22 bases between the two germline ends. CDR3 in amino acids: CATSGEKTKGVSTGELFF. In DNA form, the CDR3 reads TGTGCCACCAGTGGGGAGAAGACGAAAGGGGTGAGCACCGGGGAGCTGTTTTTT.

This clone was counted a single time. The chain carries TRBV7-8 and TRBJ1-1, with 9 bases aligning to TRBD1. This CDR3 spans 14 amino acids. CDR1 is SGHVS and CDR2 is FQNEAQ in the germline V gene. Trimming cost V 4 bases and J 4 bases; bases outside gene matches: 4. CDR3 in DNA: TGTGCCAGCAGCTCACAGGGGGCGGTCACTGAAGCTTTCTTT. Protein product: CASSSQGAVTEAFF.

J is TRBJ2-2 and V is TRBV7-9; the D is unclear. Per germline, CDR1 SEHNR and CDR2 FQNEAQ (reference sequence). This CDR3 comprises 19 residues. Deletions cut 1 base from V and 3 bases from J, with 21 bases between. The CDR3 nucleotides are TGTGCCAGCAGCTTAGGTTTTCGTTTCCTGGGTGGGGACACCGGGGAGCTGTTTTTT. It encodes CASSLGFRFLGGDTGELFF.

J is TRBJ2-6 and V is TRBV5-8; D call uncertain. Trimming took off 7 bases at V and 7 bases at J, with 15 bases between the two ends. From germline, CDR1 is SGHTS and CDR2 YDEGEE. The CDR3 length is 14 residues. Written as DNA, the CDR3 is TGTGCCAGCGCATACGGTTGGGTAGCCAACGTCCTGACTTTC. Its translation: CASAYGWVANVLTF. Together with reference TRBV5-8 and TRBJ2-6, the CDR3 gives the full variable domain: EAGVTQSPTHLIKTRGQQATLRCSPISGHTSVYWYQQALGLGLQFLLWYDEGEERNRGNFPPRFSGRQFPNYSSELNVNALELEDSALYLCASAYGWVANVLTFGAGSRLTVL.

This clone occurred a few times. V and J are TRBV7-3 and TRBJ2-2, with D possibly matching TRBD2 (7 bases). The CDR3 is 15 amino acids. From germline, CDR1 is SGHTA and CDR2 FQGTGA. Trimming took 5 bases from V and 5 from J, leaving 15 bases between them. This CDR3 reads CASSPRGGRTGELFF. The DNA of the CDR3 is TGTGCCAGCAGCCCAAGGGGGGGACGGACCGGGGAGCTGTTTTTT.

The chain couples TRBV5-1 to TRBJ2-5, with 7 bases aligning to TRBD2. The germline gives CDR1 SGHRS, CDR2 YFSETQ. This CDR3 spans 17 amino acids. With 1 base clipped from V and 1 base from J, the junction kept 10 bases outside the gene matches. CDR3 residues: CASSLSAGSSGQETQYF. DNA of the CDR3: TGCGCCAGCAGCTTGAGTGCGGGCTCTAGCGGCCAAGAGACCCAGTACTTC.

The CDR3: CASNLGGGSETQYF. CDR3 in DNA: TGTGCCAGCAATCTCGGCGGGGGTTCAGAGACCCAGTACTTC. The V and J genes are TRBV2 and TRBJ2-5; 7 bases align to TRBD2. V shed 7 bases and J 4 bases; nucleotides not matched to a gene: 9. Germline V gives CDR1 SNHLY, CDR2 FYNNEI. CDR3 length: 14 amino acids.

This rearrangement joins TRBV11-2 to TRBJ1-1, with D unresolved. CDR1 is SGHAT, CDR2 FQNNGV, per germline. The CDR3 totals 12 residues. The V end was cut by 5 bases, the J end by 1 base, with 5 bases between. The CDR3 sequence: CASSKSNTEAFF. The CDR3 nucleotides are TGTGCCAGCAGCAAATCGAACACTGAAGCTTTCTTT.

This chain uses TRBV19 with TRBJ1-2; 9 nucleotides align to TRBD1. V lost 7 bases and J lost 6; bases outside the gene matches: 9. Germline values: CDR1 LNHDA, CDR2 SQIVND (reference sequence). CDR3 length: 14 residues. The CDR3 region is CASTPDRGGNGYTF. The DNA of the CDR3 is TGTGCCAGTACTCCGGACAGGGGAGGAAATGGCTACACCTTC.

The chain uses TRBV18 and TRBJ2-3, with TRBD1 identical over 10 bases. Germline V CDR1 and CDR2: KGHSH, LQKENI. The CDR3 is 17 residues long. Trimming cost V 2 bases and J 2 bases; bases outside gene matches: 7. The CDR3 reads CASSPMRGQGLTDTQYF. The CDR3 nucleotides are TGTGCCAGCTCACCAATGAGGGGACAGGGGCTCACAGATACGCAGTATTTT.

The chain is built from TRBV9 and TRBJ2-5; no reliable D call. CDR1 is SGDLS, CDR2 YYNGEE, per germline. V lost 4 bases to trimming and J lost 5 bases, with 21 bases between them. There are 16 residues in the CDR3. CDR3 nucleotides: TGTGCCAGCAGCCCCCGACTCGTCCGGGCGGAGGAGACCCAGTACTTC. Translation: CASSPRLVRAEETQYF.

The gene calls are TRBV4-1 and TRBJ1-1; no definite D call. Germline CDR1 MGHRA, CDR2 YSYEKL. With 1 base removed from V and 7 bases from J, the gap between germline ends came to 13 bases. The CDR3 totals 14 residues. The DNA of the CDR3 is TGCGCCAGCAGCCAAGTCATAAGAGGGTATGAAGCTTTCTTT. Residues: CASSQVIRGYEAFF.

This chain joins TRBV6-5 and TRBJ1-1; no definite D call. The CDR3 is 14 residues long. CDR1 is MNHEY, CDR2 SVGAGI, per germline. V was shortened by 7 bases and J by 1 base, with 13 bases between the two germline ends. CDR3 coding DNA: TGTGCCAGCATTTATTGGCTAGGGAACACTGAAGCTTTCTTT. This sequence encodes CASIYWLGNTEAFF.

This sequence joins TRBV5-1 and TRBJ2-3; maybe TRBD2 (5 bases). The CDR3 sequence is 16 residues long. Germline assignment: CDR1 SGHRS and CDR2 YFSETQ. Trimming pared 0 bases from V and 2 bases from J, leaving 13 bases between. The CDR3 loop reads CASSLDGSGYTDTQYF. For the CDR3, the DNA is TGCGCCAGCAGCTTGGATGGCAGCGGATACACAGATACGCAGTATTTT.

The chain employs TRBV27 and TRBJ2-2, with TRBD1 as a possible D gene (6 bases). V dropped 10 bases and J dropped 0 bases, with 15 bases sitting between them. Per germline, CDR1 MNHEY and CDR2 SMNVEV (reference sequence). This CDR3 comprises 15 residues. This CDR3 is CATKRTVTNTGELFF. DNA for the CDR3: TGTGCCACCAAGAGGACAGTAACGAACACCGGGGAGCTGTTTTTT.

V gene TRBV27 combines with J gene TRBJ1-6; 7 positions match TRBD1. The CDR3 sequence is 17 residues long. Germline lookup yields CDR1 MNHEY and CDR2 SMNVEV (reference sequence). Unmatched junction bases numbered 5, after V lost 3 bases and J lost 0 bases. CDR3 protein: CASSFIRDSSYNSPLHF. In nucleotides, the CDR3 is TGTGCCAGCAGTTTCATCAGGGACAGCTCCTATAATTCACCCCTCCACTTT.

CDR3 sequence: CASSLVQGAPDTQYF. The DNA of the CDR3 is TGTGCCAGCAGCTTGGTGCAGGGGGCCCCAGATACGCAGTATTTT. The rearrangement uses TRBV5-5 and TRBJ2-3, with TRBD1 matching over 8 bases. The CDR3 covers 15 residues. V gave up 0 bases and J gave up 4 bases; unmatched junction bases: 4. Per germline, CDR1 SGHKS and CDR2 YYEKEE (reference sequence).

Only a few counts were recorded for this clone. The chain carries TRBV7-9 and TRBJ1-5; 9 nucleotides align to TRBD1. The CDR3 covers 17 residues. V shed 1 base and J 2 bases; nucleotides not matched to a gene: 6. Germline CDR1 SEHNR, CDR2 FQNEAQ (reference sequence). The CDR3, as DNA: TGTGCCAGCAGCTTAGGAGGGACAGGGATTGGCAATCAGCCCCAGCATTTT. Translated: CASSLGGTGIGNQPQHF.

V and J are TRBV5-1 and TRBJ2-3; D is uncertain. Germline lookup yields CDR1 SGHRS and CDR2 YFSETQ. The CDR3 covers 17 residues. Between the trimmed V and J ends, which lost 0 bases and 0 bases, there was a span of 14 bases. Here the CDR3 DNA reads TGCGCCAGCAGCTTGGGACCGACTCCATCTAGCACAGATACGCAGTATTTT. As protein: CASSLGPTPSSTDTQYF.

The V call is TRBV28, the J call TRBJ1-5, with D possibly TRBD1 on 5 matching bases. Germline V gene sequence: CDR1 MDHEN, CDR2 SYDVKM. Trimming removed 8 bases from V and 4 bases from J, with 12 bases in between. The CDR3 runs 13 residues. In nucleotides, the CDR3 is TGTGCCAGCGGGGGGACTGCAAATCAGCCCCAGCATTTT. Translating gives CASGGTANQPQHF.